This T cell receptor beta chain comes out of a study of blood T cell repertoires in COVID-19. Study summary: Whether acute or convalescent, the COVID-19 samples came from the United States, Italy and Spain. PBMCs, B-cell-depleted T cells, or T cells were the source of the cDNA or gDNA that made up the material.

Original handling: Amplified reference gene primers provided the basis for estimating nucleated cell counts. Clones were read by immunoSEQ multiplex PCR, and TCRdb kept only the in-frame ones, dropping some. Clone size and V and J calls were adopted from that table, with D and trimming inferred from the DNA. Of roughly 240,000 clones in the sample, roughly 86% were seen once. The source is a woman aged 55-69 years who had recovered from COVID-19. Sequenced sample: peripheral blood.

CDR3 in DNA: TGTGCCAGCAGGTACAGGGGGATAATGAACACTGAAGCTTTCTTT. Translation: CASRYRGIMNTEAFF. The chain uses TRBV5-6 and TRBJ1-1; TRBD1 agrees at 8 bases. In germline, CDR1 is SGHDT, CDR2 YYEEEE. Unmatched junction bases numbered 6, after V lost 5 bases and J lost 0 bases. This CDR3 is 15 amino acids long.